The TCR beta chain under discussion was sequenced for a study of T cell repertoires in cytomegalovirus infection. General study findings and limits: Summed frequency of shared TCR beta families picked out CMV carriers who also had the relevant HLA.

Using its own MiXCR run on the reads, TCRdb lists one record per CDR3 protein. This sample has around 770,000 distinct CDR3 sequences, with just under 30% found just once. Germline loops: CDR1 SGHAT, CDR2 FQNNGV. V was trimmed by 7 bases and J by 1 base, leaving 12 bases between them. The CDR3 is 14 amino acids. Of note for this clonotype: Its antigen remains unidentified.

The source is a human donor in good health (CMV status not recorded). Some clones in this sample may be carry-over from other donors' samples. This sequence joins TRBV11-2 and TRBJ2-3, with D possibly matching TRBD1 (5 bases). The sequencing used cultured CD8+ T cells from PBMCs, collected from culture after CMV antigen stimulation. The CDR3 spells CASILDSRTDTQYF. As DNA, the CDR3 is TGTGCCAGCATCCTCGACAGTCGCACAGATACGCAGTATTTT. Full variable domain (remainder filled in from reference TRBV11-2 and TRBJ2-3): EAGVAQSPRYKIIEKRQSVAFWCNPISGHATLYWYQQILGQGPKLLIQFQNNGVVDDSQLPKDRFSAERLKGVDSTLKIQPAKLEDSAVYLCASILDSRTDTQYFGPGTRLTVL.